This entry is about one TCR beta chain. Its antigen is not identified. The data originate from a study of long-term antiretroviral therapy in people with HIV. Investigators performed immunoSEQ version v3.0 at survey level. Measured with immunoSEQ multiplex PCR; TCRdb has only the in-frame clones, and not every one. The data show about 28,000 clones, 86% seen once. Points from the study as a whole: Spans of CDR3 length were tighter for HIV repertoires than for controls. Clonal expansions arising prior to ART prevailed in the repertoire at every time point.

Germline V gene data show CDR1 as ENHRY and CDR2 as SYGVKD. V lost 2 bases, J lost 2 bases, and 9 bases lay in between. The CDR3 is made up of 15 amino acids. Cryopreserved PBMC numbered roughly 1-10 million per sample before DNA extraction. V and J are TRBV10-3 and TRBJ1-4; tentatively, D is TRBD1 (6 bases). The sequences come from unsorted PBMCs, collected 0.8 years after starting antiretroviral therapy. This sequence was found in a woman in her 30s with HIV. CDR3 nucleotide sequence: TGTGCCATCAGTGAGCAGGGGACTACTAATGAAAAACTGTTTTTT. Protein sequence: CAISEQGTTNEKLFF.